The source of this TCR beta chain is a study of blood T cell repertoires in COVID-19. This clone was found a few times. Study processing details: Estimation of nucleated cell counts was performed using reference gene primer amplification. Clones were read by immunoSEQ multiplex PCR, and TCRdb kept only the in-frame ones, dropping some. That table is the source of V, J and clone size, and D and trimming were worked out from the DNA. The sample holds tens of thousands of clones, about 90% seen once. The V segment lost 5 bases and the J segment 2 bases; nucleotides outside the gene matches: 9. The germline V gene encodes CDR1 MNHNY and CDR2 SVGAGI (reference sequence). The CDR3 has 15 residues.

The chain carries TRBV6-6 and TRBJ2-7, with 7 bases fitting TRBD1. This receptor was obtained from a man aged 80 or over in a cohort sampled during active COVID-19. Sequencing was carried out using peripheral blood. In DNA form, the CDR3 reads TGTGCCAGCAGTCTCCAGGGACAGTCCCCCTACGAGCAGTACTTC. It translates to CASSLQGQSPYEQYF.